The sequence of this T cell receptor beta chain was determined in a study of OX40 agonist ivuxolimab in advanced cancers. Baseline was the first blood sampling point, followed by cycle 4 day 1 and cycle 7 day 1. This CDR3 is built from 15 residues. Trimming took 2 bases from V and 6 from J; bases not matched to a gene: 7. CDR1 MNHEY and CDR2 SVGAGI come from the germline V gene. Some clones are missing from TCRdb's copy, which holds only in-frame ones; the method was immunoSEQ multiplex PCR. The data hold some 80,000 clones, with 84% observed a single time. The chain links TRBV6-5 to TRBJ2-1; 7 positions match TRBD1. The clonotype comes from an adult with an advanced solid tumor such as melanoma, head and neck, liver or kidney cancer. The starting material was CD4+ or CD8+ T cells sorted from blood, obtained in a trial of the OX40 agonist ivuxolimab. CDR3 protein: CASSYRQGGVNEQFF. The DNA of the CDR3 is TGTGCCAGCAGTTACCGACAGGGTGGGGTCAATGAGCAGTTCTTC.